The 13 T cell receptor beta chains in this list originate from one sample, sequenced in a study of shared clonotypes between healthy human individuals. Sequencing was performed with immunoSEQ multiplex PCR; in TCRdb, only in-frame clones are kept and a portion is missing. Of some 1.5 million clones listed, about 98% were seen once; the top ten hold around 0.45%. What was sequenced was naive CD4+ T cells sorted from blood. Subset in this sample: CD45RA+ positively selected. The receptor source for this set is a man aged 25-45 years in good health.

The chain links TRBV29-1 to TRBJ2-5; TRBD2 aligns across 12 bases. Germline V CDR1 and CDR2: SQVTM, ANQGSEA. The CDR3 covers 14 residues. Unmatched junction bases numbered 6, after V lost 6 bases and J lost 4 bases. The DNA for the CDR3 is TGCAGCGTGACTAGCGGGAGAAGTCCAGAGACCCAGTACTTC. This gives the protein CSVTSGRSPETQYF.

The rearrangement joins TRBV5-5 to TRBJ1-5, with D unclear. V lost 4 bases, J lost 4 bases, and 9 bases lay in between. The CDR3 is made up of 13 amino acids. Germline-derived CDR1 and CDR2 are SGHKS and YYEKEE (reference sequence). DNA for the CDR3: TGTGCCAGCAGCCGGACGGCTAATCAGCCCCAGCATTTT. This encodes CASSRTANQPQHF.

This chain links TRBV6-5 with TRBJ1-3, with 8 nucleotides matching TRBD1. Germline-derived CDR1 and CDR2 are MNHEY and SVGAGI. CDR3 length: 14 residues. The junction had 4 bases not matched to a gene; V was cut back by 6 bases and J by 3 bases. In nucleotides, the CDR3 is TGTGCCAGCAGGAACGACAGGGGTGGAAACACCATATATTTT. The encoded protein is CASRNDRGGNTIYF.

This chain uses TRBV9 with TRBJ2-1; 11 bases map to TRBD2. The CDR3 totals 15 residues. Trimming cost V 5 bases and J 5 bases; bases outside gene matches: 6. Germline assignment: CDR1 SGDLS and CDR2 YYNGEE. The CDR3 region is CASSRSGRANNEQFF. CDR3 sequence (DNA): TGTGCCAGCAGTCGTAGCGGGAGGGCCAACAATGAGCAGTTCTTC.

This chain connects TRBV4-1 to TRBJ2-5; 7 bases agree with TRBD1. Germline values: CDR1 MGHRA, CDR2 YSYEKL. Losses at the gene ends were 3 bases for V and 1 base for J; bases not matched to a gene: 5. This CDR3 has 15 residues. CDR3 residues: CASSQFGTAQETQYF. CDR3 coding DNA: TGCGCCAGCAGCCAGTTTGGGACAGCCCAAGAGACCCAGTACTTC.

The chain has TRBV7-9 and TRBJ2-5, with 11 bases matching TRBD2. The CDR3 is 15 residues long. J lost 3 bases, V lost 2 bases, and 2 bases had no gene match. CDR1 and CDR2 (germline): SEHNR, FQNEAQ (reference sequence). In DNA form, the CDR3 reads TGTGCCAGCAGCTTACCACTAGCGGGAGAAGAGACCCAGTACTTC. It specifies CASSLPLAGEETQYF.

The chain has TRBV9 and TRBJ2-7; the match to TRBD2 covers 11 bases. The J segment lost 4 bases and the V segment lost 2 bases, leaving 5 bases of the junction unmatched. The CDR3 extends over 15 amino acids. The germline gives CDR1 SGDLS, CDR2 YYNGEE. CDR3 loop: CASSVSGRADYEQYF. CDR3 bases: TGTGCCAGCAGCGTTAGCGGGAGGGCCGATTACGAGCAGTACTTC.

CDR3 DNA: TGTGCCAGCAGTGACGACCGACAGGGGGGCACTGAAGCTTTCTTT. Translating it yields CASSDDRQGGTEAFF. The V and J genes are TRBV25-1 and TRBJ1-1; 9 bases match TRBD1. The J segment lost 4 bases and the V segment lost 3 bases, leaving 6 bases of the junction unmatched. CDR1 is MGHDK, CDR2 SYGVNS, per germline. CDR3 length equals 15 residues.

This sequence joins TRBV28 and TRBJ2-7; the match to TRBD1 covers 7 bases. V shed 5 bases and J 5 bases; nucleotides not matched to a gene: 15. Germline V gene sequence: CDR1 MDHEN, CDR2 SYDVKM. The CDR3 length is 16 residues. The CDR3 loop reads CASSDKDRVAPDEQYF. CDR3 nucleotides: TGTGCCAGCAGTGACAAAGACAGGGTTGCTCCTGACGAGCAGTACTTC.

V usage is TRBV11-3 and J usage is TRBJ2-3; a possible D gene is TRBD2 (5 bases). Trimming stripped 1 base from V and 7 bases from J, with 15 bases between. The CDR3 spans 15 residues. The germline CDR1 and CDR2 sequences are SGHNT and YENEEA. This CDR3 reads CASSLGVKGEHTQYF. The CDR3 region has the DNA TGTGCCAGCAGCTTAGGGGTCAAGGGAGAACATACGCAGTATTTT.

This chain links TRBV2 with TRBJ1-1; D possibly corresponds to TRBD1 (6 bases). Trimming pared 6 bases from V and 1 base from J, leaving 9 bases between. The length of the CDR3 is 13 residues. Germline V lookup: CDR1 SNHLY, CDR2 FYNNEI. For the CDR3, the DNA is TGTGCCAGCAGCGACAGGTCGAACACTGAAGCTTTCTTT. Encoded protein: CASSDRSNTEAFF.

The chain combines TRBV11-2 with TRBJ2-7, with 11 bases lining up with TRBD2. With V trimmed by 0 bases and J by 6 bases, 13 bases remained unmatched. The CDR3 has 18 residues. Germline assignment: CDR1 SGHAT and CDR2 FQNNGV. The CDR3 loop is CASSLDVTSGRGRIEQYF. The DNA for the CDR3 is TGTGCCAGCAGCTTAGATGTTACTAGCGGGAGAGGGAGGATCGAGCAGTACTTC.

This chain links TRBV6-1 with TRBJ1-1; unclear D gene. Per germline, CDR1 MNHNS and CDR2 SASEGT. V lost 2 bases, J lost 7 bases, and 17 bases lay in between. CDR3 length equals 15 residues. DNA for the CDR3: TGTGCCAGCAGTGAACAGCGACCGGAGAACGTTGAAGCTTTCTTT. It encodes CASSEQRPENVEAFF.